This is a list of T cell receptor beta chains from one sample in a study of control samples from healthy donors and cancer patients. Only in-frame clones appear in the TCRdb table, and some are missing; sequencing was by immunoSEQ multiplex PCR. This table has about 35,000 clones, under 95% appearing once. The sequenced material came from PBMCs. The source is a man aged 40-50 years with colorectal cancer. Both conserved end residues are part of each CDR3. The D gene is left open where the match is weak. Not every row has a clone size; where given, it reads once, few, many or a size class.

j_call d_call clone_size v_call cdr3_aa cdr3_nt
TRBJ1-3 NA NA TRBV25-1 CASSEAGSGNTIYF TGTGCCAGCAGTGAAGCGGGCTCTGGAAACACCATATATTTT
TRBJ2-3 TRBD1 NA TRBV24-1 CATSDLGDRGLHTQYF TGTGCCACCAGTGATTTAGGGGACAGGGGATTACATACGCAGTATTTT
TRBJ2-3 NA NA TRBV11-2 CASSQAPVTRGTDTQYF TGTGCCAGCAGCCAAGCCCCGGTCACTAGGGGAACAGATACGCAGTATTTT
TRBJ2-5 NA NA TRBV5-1 CASSAGTPLPQETQYF TGCGCCAGCAGCGCGGGAACCCCTCTCCCCCAAGAGACCCAGTACTTC
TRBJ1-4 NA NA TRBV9 CASSLRPRGANEKLFF TGTGCCAGCAGCCTCAGACCGAGGGGTGCTAATGAAAAACTGTTTTTT
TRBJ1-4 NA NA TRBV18 CASSPVQGEKLFF TGTGCCAGCTCTCCGGTTCAGGGGGAAAAACTGTTTTTT
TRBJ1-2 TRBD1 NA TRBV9 CASSVVGGVDGYTF TGTGCCAGCAGCGTAGTAGGGGGCGTTGATGGCTACACCTTC
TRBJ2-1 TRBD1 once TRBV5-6 CASSPYWTGINEQFF TGTGCCAGCAGCCCCTACTGGACAGGAATCAATGAGCAGTTCTTC
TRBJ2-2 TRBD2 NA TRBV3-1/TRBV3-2 CASSQDGIAGGTSGELFF TGTGCCAGCAGCCAAGATGGGATAGCGGGGGGAACTTCCGGGGAGCTGTTTTTT
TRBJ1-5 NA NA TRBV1 CTSSQRRDGNYSNQPQHF TGCACCAGCAGCCAACGTAGGGACGGCAATTATAGCAATCAGCCCCAGCATTTT
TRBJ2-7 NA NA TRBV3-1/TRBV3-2 CASSQVSAGVTYEQYF TGTGCCAGCAGCCAAGTTTCCGCAGGGGTAACCTACGAGCAGTACTTC
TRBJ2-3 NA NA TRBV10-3 CAISEITGTLSTDTQYF TGTGCCATCAGTGAGATAACCGGGACCCTCAGCACAGATACGCAGTATTTT
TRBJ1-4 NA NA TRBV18 CASSPGGSQEKLFF TGTGCCAGCTCACCTGGGGGGAGCCAGGAAAAACTGTTTTTT
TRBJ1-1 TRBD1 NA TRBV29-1 CSHTGGGGTEAFF TGCAGCCACACAGGGGGCGGTGGCACTGAAGCTTTCTTT
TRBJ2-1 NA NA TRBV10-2 CASSEKRGGGQFF TGCGCCAGCAGTGAGAAGAGGGGGGGCGGGCAGTTCTTC
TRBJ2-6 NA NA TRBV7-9 CASSSTDTSGANVLTF TGTGCCAGCAGCTCTACGGATACCTCTGGGGCCAACGTCCTGACTTTC
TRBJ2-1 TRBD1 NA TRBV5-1 CASRLGTGGFNEQFF TGCGCCAGCCGTTTGGGGACAGGGGGCTTCAATGAGCAGTTCTTC
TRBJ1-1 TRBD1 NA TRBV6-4 CASRAGGGTEAFF TGTGCCAGCAGGGCAGGGGGTGGAACTGAAGCTTTCTTT
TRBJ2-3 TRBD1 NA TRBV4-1 CASRDRGRADTQYF TGCGCCAGCAGGGACAGGGGGCGTGCAGATACGCAGTATTTT
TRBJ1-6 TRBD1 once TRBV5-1 CASSLIVGDRGSSPLHF TGCGCCAGCAGCTTGATCGTGGGGGACAGGGGTTCTTCACCCCTCCACTTT
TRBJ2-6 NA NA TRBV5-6 CASSLAGFGANVLTF TGTGCCAGCAGCTTGGCCGGTTTTGGGGCCAACGTCCTGACTTTC
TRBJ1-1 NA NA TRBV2 CASSSQGSNTEAFF TGTGCCAGCAGCTCCCAGGGGTCGAACACTGAAGCTTTCTTT
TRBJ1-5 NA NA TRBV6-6 CASTKDRMGQPQHF TGTGCCAGCACCAAAGACAGGATGGGACAGCCCCAGCATTTT
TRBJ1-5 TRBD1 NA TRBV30 CAWSDGQGSQPQHF TGTGCCTGGAGTGATGGACAGGGGAGTCAGCCCCAGCATTTT
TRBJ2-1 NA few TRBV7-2 CASSPPDSYNEQFF TGTGCCAGCAGCCCCCCGGACAGCTACAATGAGCAGTTCTTC
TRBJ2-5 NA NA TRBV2 CASKEQETQYF TGTGCCAGCAAGGAGCAAGAGACCCAGTACTTC
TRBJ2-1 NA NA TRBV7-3 CASSLGVGEQFF TGTGCCAGCAGCTTAGGGGTCGGCGAGCAGTTCTTC
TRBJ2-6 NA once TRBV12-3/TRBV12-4 CASAPSGANVLTF TGTGCCAGCGCGCCTTCTGGGGCCAACGTCCTGACTTTC
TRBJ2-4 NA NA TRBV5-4 CASSLASAKVKNIQYF TGTGCCAGCAGCTTGGCTTCTGCCAAGGTCAAAAACATTCAGTACTTC